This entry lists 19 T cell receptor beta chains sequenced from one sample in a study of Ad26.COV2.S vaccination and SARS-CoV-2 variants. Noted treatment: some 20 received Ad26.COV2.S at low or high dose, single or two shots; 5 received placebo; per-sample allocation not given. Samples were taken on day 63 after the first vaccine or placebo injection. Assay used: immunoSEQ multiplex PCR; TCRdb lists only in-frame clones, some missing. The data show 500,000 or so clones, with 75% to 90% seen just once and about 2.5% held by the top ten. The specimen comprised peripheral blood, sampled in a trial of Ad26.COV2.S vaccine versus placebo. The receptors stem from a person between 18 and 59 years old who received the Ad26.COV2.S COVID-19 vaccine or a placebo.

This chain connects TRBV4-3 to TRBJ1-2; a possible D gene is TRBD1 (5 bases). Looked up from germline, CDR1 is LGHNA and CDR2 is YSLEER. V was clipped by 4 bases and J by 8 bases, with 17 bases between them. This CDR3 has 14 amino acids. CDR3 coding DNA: TGCGCCAGCAGCCCCTTTGGTCAGGGCGGCGGCTACACCTTC. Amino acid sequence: CASSPFGQGGGYTF.

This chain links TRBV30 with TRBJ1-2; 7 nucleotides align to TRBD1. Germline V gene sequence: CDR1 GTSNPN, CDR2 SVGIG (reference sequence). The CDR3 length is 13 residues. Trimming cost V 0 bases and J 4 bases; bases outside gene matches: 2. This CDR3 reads CAWSVGQVYGYTF. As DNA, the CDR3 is TGTGCCTGGAGTGTAGGACAGGTCTATGGCTACACCTTC.

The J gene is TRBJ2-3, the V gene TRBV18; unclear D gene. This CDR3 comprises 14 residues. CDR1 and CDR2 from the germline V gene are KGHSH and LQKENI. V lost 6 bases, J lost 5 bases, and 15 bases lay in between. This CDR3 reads CASSIKGGEDTQYF. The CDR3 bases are TGTGCCAGCTCCATCAAGGGTGGAGAAGATACGCAGTATTTT.

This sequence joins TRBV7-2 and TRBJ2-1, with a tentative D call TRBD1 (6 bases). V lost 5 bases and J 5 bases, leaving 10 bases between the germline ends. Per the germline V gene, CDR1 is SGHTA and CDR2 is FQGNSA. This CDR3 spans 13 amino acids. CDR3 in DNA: TGTGCCAGCAGCGGGACAAGAGACAATGAGCAGTTCTTC. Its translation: CASSGTRDNEQFF.

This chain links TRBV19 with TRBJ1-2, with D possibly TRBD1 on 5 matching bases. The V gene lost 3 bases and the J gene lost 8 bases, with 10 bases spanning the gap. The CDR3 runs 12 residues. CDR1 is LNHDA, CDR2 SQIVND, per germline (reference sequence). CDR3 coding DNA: TGTGCCAGTAGTATGTGGGGCGTCGGCTACACCTTC. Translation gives CASSMWGVGYTF.

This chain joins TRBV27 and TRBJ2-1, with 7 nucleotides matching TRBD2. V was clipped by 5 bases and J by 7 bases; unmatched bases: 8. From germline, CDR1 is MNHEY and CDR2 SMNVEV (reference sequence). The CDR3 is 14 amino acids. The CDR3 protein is CASSRPSGWNEQFF. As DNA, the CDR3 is TGTGCCAGCAGTAGGCCTAGCGGATGGAATGAGCAGTTCTTC.

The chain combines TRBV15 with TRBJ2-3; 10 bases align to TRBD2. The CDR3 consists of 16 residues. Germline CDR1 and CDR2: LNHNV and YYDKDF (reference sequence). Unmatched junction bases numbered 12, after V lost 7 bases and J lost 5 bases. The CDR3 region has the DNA TGTGCCACCAAGTTAAAAAGTCTAGCGGGGGAAGATACGCAGTATTTT. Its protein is CATKLKSLAGEDTQYF.

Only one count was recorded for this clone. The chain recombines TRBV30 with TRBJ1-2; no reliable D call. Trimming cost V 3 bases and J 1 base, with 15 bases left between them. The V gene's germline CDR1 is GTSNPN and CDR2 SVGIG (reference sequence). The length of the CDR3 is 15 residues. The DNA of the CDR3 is TGTGCCTGGAGCGTACCCCAACAGATTAACTATGGCTACACCTTC. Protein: CAWSVPQQINYGYTF.

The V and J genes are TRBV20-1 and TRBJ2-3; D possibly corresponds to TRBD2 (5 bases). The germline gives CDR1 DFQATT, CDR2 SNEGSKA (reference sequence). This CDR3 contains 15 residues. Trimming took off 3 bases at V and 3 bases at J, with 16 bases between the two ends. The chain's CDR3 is CSASNVGLATDTQYF. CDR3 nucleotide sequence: TGCAGTGCTAGTAACGTAGGACTCGCTACAGATACGCAGTATTTT.

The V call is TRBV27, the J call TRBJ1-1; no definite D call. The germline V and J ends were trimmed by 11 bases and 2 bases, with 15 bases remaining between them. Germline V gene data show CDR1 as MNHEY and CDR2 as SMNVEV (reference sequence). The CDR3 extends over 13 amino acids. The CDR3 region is CAVFGEKNTEAFF. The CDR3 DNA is TGTGCCGTGTTCGGGGAAAAAAACACTGAAGCTTTCTTT.

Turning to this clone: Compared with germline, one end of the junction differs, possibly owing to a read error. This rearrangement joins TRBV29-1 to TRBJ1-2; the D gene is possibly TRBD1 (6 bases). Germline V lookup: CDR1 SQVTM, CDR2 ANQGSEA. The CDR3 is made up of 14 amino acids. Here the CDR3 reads CSVEDPTGYYGYTF. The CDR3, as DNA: TGCAGCGTCGAAGATCCGACAGGCTACTATGGCTACACCTTC.

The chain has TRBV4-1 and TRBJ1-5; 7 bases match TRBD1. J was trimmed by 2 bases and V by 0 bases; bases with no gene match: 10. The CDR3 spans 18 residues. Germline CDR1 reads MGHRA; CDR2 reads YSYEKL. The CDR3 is CASSQERRQGRGNQPQHF. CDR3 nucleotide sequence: TGCGCCAGCAGCCAAGAACGACGACAGGGAAGGGGCAATCAGCCCCAGCATTTT.

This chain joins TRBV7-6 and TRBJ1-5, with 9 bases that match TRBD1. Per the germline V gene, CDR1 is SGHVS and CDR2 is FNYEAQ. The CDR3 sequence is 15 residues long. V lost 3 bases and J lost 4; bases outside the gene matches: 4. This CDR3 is CASSLATGGNQPQHF. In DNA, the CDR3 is TGTGCCAGCAGCTTGGCGACAGGGGGTAATCAGCCCCAGCATTTT.

CDR3 sequence reads: CASKDVGRTGELFF. CDR3 sequence (DNA): TGCGCCAGCAAGGATGTGGGTAGGACCGGGGAGCTGTTTTTT. The V and J genes are TRBV5-1 and TRBJ2-2, with D hard to call. The CDR3 totals 14 residues. V was pared by 6 bases and J by 5 bases, with 14 bases between. Germline CDR1 is SGHRS and CDR2 is YFSETQ.

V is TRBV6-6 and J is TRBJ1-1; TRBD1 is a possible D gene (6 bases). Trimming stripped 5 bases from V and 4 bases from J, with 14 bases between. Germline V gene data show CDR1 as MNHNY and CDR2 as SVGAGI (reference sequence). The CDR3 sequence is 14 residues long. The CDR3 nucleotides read TGTGCCAGCAGTCTCCGAGAAGGGGGCACTGAAGCTTTCTTT. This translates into CASSLREGGTEAFF.

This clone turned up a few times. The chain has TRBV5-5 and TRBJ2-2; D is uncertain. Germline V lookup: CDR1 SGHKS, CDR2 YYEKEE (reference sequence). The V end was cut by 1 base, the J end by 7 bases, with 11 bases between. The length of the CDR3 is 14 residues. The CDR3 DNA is TGTGCCAGCAGCTTGTGGGATAGGAGCGGGGAGCTGTTTTTT. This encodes CASSLWDRSGELFF.

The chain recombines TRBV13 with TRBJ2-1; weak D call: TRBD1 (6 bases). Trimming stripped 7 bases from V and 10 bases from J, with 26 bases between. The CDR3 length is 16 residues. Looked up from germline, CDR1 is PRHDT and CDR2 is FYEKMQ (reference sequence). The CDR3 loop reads CASTNLGDIGIREQFF. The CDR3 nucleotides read TGTGCCAGCACCAATCTGGGGGACATCGGAATTAGGGAGCAGTTCTTC.

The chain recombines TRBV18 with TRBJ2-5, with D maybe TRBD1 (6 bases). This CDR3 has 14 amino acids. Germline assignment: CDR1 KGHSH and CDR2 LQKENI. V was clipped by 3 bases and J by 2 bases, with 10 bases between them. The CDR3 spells CASSPFRGQETQYF. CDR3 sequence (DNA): TGTGCCAGCTCACCGTTCAGGGGTCAAGAGACCCAGTACTTC. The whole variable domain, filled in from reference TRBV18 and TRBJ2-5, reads NAGVMQNPRHLVRRRGQEARLRCSPMKGHSHVYWYRQLPEEGLKFMVYLQKENIIDESGMPKERFSAEFPKEGPSILRIQQVVRGDSAAYFCASSPFRGQETQYFGPGTRLLVL.

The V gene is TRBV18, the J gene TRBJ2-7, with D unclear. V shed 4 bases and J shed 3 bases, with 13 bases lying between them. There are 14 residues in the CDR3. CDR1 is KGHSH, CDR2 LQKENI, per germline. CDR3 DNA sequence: TGTGCCAGCTCACAGGTAGCCTCTTACTACGAGCAGTACGTC. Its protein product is CASSQVASYYEQYV.